Included here is one T cell receptor beta chain sequence, with context. The target antigen is unknown. The table came from immunoSEQ multiplex PCR; TCRdb's copy has only in-frame clones and leaves some out. The sample yields around 130,000 clones, approximately 90% seen once. The sample comes from a study of T cell responses to AZD1222 COVID-19 vaccine. V shed 7 bases and J shed 4 bases, with 13 bases lying between them. This CDR3 comprises 13 residues. Broader study findings: Only after the peak T cell response were repertoires sampled. Baseline serostatus was positive in only a handful of AZD1222 recipients. Close to half of spike-specific TCRs reportedly recognize unmutated variant regions.

The material was peripheral blood, obtained 28 days after the second AZD1222 dose. The clonotype comes from an adult who received the AZD1222 COVID-19 vaccine. This chain links TRBV12-3 or TRBV12-4 with TRBJ1-2; D not resolved. CDR3 bases: TGTGCCAGCAAGCCAACACCCGGCTATGGCTACACCTTC. It yields the protein CASKPTPGYGYTF.